The T cell receptor beta chain under discussion was sequenced for a study of blood T cell repertoires in COVID-19. V lost 6 bases to trimming and J lost 1 base, with 9 bases between them. Germline V CDR1 and CDR2: SEHNR, FQNEAQ (reference sequence). This CDR3 contains 13 residues. In the authors' methods: Estimation of nucleated cell counts was performed using reference gene primer amplification. Repertoires were generated with immunoSEQ multiplex PCR, while TCRdb's copy carries only in-frame clones and drops some. The D gene and trimming were derived from the DNA, and the V and J assignments and clone size from that table. The sample lists roughly 100,000 clones, around 83% occurring once.

The genes are TRBV7-9 and TRBJ2-5; a possible D gene is TRBD2 (6 bases). Sequences were obtained from peripheral blood. The receptor comes from a woman aged 80 or over with acute or convalescent COVID-19. Here the CDR3 DNA reads TGTGCCAGCAGGGTTAGCGGCCAAGAGACCCAGTACTTC. It specifies CASRVSGQETQYF. Drawing the rest from reference TRBV7-9 and TRBJ2-5, the complete variable domain is DTGVSQNPRHKITKRGQNVTFRCDPISEHNRLYWYRQTLGQGPEFLTYFQNEAQLEKSRLLSDRFSAERPKGSFSTLEIQRTEQGDSAMYLCASRVSGQETQYFGPGTRLLVL.